The rows below give T cell receptor beta chains drawn from one sample of a study of blood T cell repertoires in COVID-19. TCRdb's table, derived via immunoSEQ multiplex PCR, lists solely in-frame clones and lacks some. The repertoire includes some 220,000 clones, roughly nine tenths of them detected once, and approximately 3% sits in the top ten. Sequencing was performed on PBMCs or T cells enriched from blood (not recorded which). These receptors were collected from a woman between 45 and 65 years old in a cohort exposed to, infected with or recovered from COVID-19 (not recorded which). Each CDR3 is given with its conserved first and last residue. The order of the fields is V gene, clone size, D gene, J gene, CDR3 protein, CDR3 DNA. The D gene is left open where the match is weak. Not all rows give a size; the values are once, few, many and, for expanded clones, a class.

v_call: TRBV6-1; clone_size: once; d_call: -; j_call: TRBJ2-1; cdr3_aa: CASSEPYSRTGDTYNEQFF; cdr3_nt: TGTGCCAGCAGTGAACCTTATAGCCGTACAGGAGATACCTACAATGAGCAGTTCTTC
v_call: TRBV5-6; clone_size: -; d_call: -; j_call: TRBJ1-3; cdr3_aa: CASSLRRGRNTIYF; cdr3_nt: TGTGCCAGCAGCCTGCGGAGGGGTAGAAACACCATATATTTT
v_call: TRBV7-9; clone_size: -; d_call: -; j_call: TRBJ1-4; cdr3_aa: CASTPGRVADEKLFF; cdr3_nt: TGTGCCAGCACCCCGGGTCGGGTAGCGGATGAAAAACTGTTTTTT
v_call: TRBV28; clone_size: -; d_call: -; j_call: TRBJ2-1; cdr3_aa: CASSLSGTPNEQFF; cdr3_nt: TGTGCCAGCAGTTTATCCGGGACTCCCAATGAGCAGTTCTTC
v_call: TRBV28; clone_size: -; d_call: TRBD1; j_call: TRBJ1-2; cdr3_aa: CASSFSRTGSGYGYTF; cdr3_nt: TGTGCCAGCAGTTTCTCCCGGACAGGGTCGGGCTATGGCTACACCTTC
v_call: TRBV14; clone_size: -; d_call: -; j_call: TRBJ1-2; cdr3_aa: CASSQGAGGYGYTF; cdr3_nt: TGTGCCAGCAGCCAAGGGGCCGGGGGCTATGGCTACACCTTC
v_call: TRBV28; clone_size: -; d_call: TRBD2; j_call: TRBJ2-1; cdr3_aa: CASTSGLAGVSEQFF; cdr3_nt: TGTGCCAGCACCTCCGGACTAGCGGGGGTGAGTGAGCAGTTCTTC
v_call: TRBV9; clone_size: -; d_call: TRBD2; j_call: TRBJ2-5; cdr3_aa: CASSPSGGPGETQYF; cdr3_nt: TGTGCCAGCAGCCCCTCGGGGGGGCCGGGAGAGACCCAGTACTTC
v_call: TRBV30; clone_size: -; d_call: -; j_call: TRBJ1-6; cdr3_aa: CAWSGAGRGYNSPLHF; cdr3_nt: TGTGCCTGGAGCGGAGCGGGGAGGGGATATAATTCACCCCTCCACTTT
v_call: TRBV6-4; clone_size: -; d_call: -; j_call: TRBJ1-5; cdr3_aa: CASSDWAGNQPQHF; cdr3_nt: TGTGCCAGCAGTGATTGGGCAGGCAATCAGCCCCAGCATTTT
v_call: TRBV9; clone_size: -; d_call: TRBD2; j_call: TRBJ2-3; cdr3_aa: CASSVSTSGGASDTQYF; cdr3_nt: TGTGCCAGCAGCGTATCTACTAGCGGGGGGGCCTCAGATACGCAGTATTTT
v_call: TRBV6-2/TRBV6-3; clone_size: -; d_call: -; j_call: TRBJ1-2; cdr3_aa: CASSQQGFWYGYTF; cdr3_nt: TGTGCCAGCAGTCAGCAGGGTTTTTGGTATGGCTACACCTTC
v_call: TRBV28; clone_size: -; d_call: TRBD2; j_call: TRBJ2-1; cdr3_aa: CASRSGTSYEQFF; cdr3_nt: TGTGCCAGCAGGTCCGGGACTAGTTATGAGCAGTTCTTC
v_call: TRBV19; clone_size: -; d_call: TRBD1; j_call: TRBJ2-5; cdr3_aa: CASSPPHGQGKETQYF; cdr3_nt: TGTGCCAGTAGTCCCCCCCATGGACAGGGAAAAGAGACCCAGTACTTC
v_call: TRBV4-3; clone_size: -; d_call: TRBD1; j_call: TRBJ2-1; cdr3_aa: CASSQVTGGHEQFF; cdr3_nt: TGCGCCAGCAGCCAAGTAACAGGGGGCCATGAGCAGTTCTTC
v_call: TRBV19; clone_size: -; d_call: -; j_call: TRBJ1-5; cdr3_aa: CASSNGLRGRPIQWNQPQHF; cdr3_nt: TGTGCCAGTAGTAACGGACTAAGGGGCCGCCCGATTCAGTGGAATCAGCCCCAGCATTTT
v_call: TRBV9; clone_size: -; d_call: -; j_call: TRBJ2-7; cdr3_aa: CASSGGHEQYF; cdr3_nt: TGTGCCAGCAGTGGAGGGCACGAGCAGTACTTC
v_call: TRBV27; clone_size: -; d_call: TRBD1; j_call: TRBJ1-2; cdr3_aa: CASRGTGVNYGYTF; cdr3_nt: TGTGCCAGCAGGGGGACAGGGGTGAACTATGGCTACACCTTC
v_call: TRBV27; clone_size: -; d_call: -; j_call: TRBJ1-2; cdr3_aa: CASSLGGPYGYTF; cdr3_nt: TGTGCCAGCAGTTTGGGGGGGCCCTATGGCTACACCTTC
v_call: TRBV5-1; clone_size: -; d_call: -; j_call: TRBJ1-1; cdr3_aa: CASSPGPGVIGTEAFF; cdr3_nt: TGCGCCAGCAGCCCTGGGCCAGGGGTTATAGGCACTGAAGCTTTCTTT
v_call: TRBV11-2; clone_size: -; d_call: -; j_call: TRBJ2-2; cdr3_aa: CASSLQGKNPNTGELFF; cdr3_nt: TGTGCCAGCAGCTTACAGGGAAAAAACCCAAACACCGGGGAGCTGTTTTTT
v_call: TRBV20-1; clone_size: -; d_call: -; j_call: TRBJ1-5; cdr3_aa: CSAPARQPQHF; cdr3_nt: TGCAGTGCCCCCGCGCGACAGCCCCAGCATTTT
v_call: TRBV5-1; clone_size: -; d_call: -; j_call: TRBJ1-3; cdr3_aa: CASSLNRVSAGNTIYF; cdr3_nt: TGCGCCAGCAGCTTGAACCGGGTTTCGGCTGGAAACACCATATATTTT
v_call: TRBV30; clone_size: few; d_call: TRBD2; j_call: TRBJ2-5; cdr3_aa: CAWSSLTSGGGETQYF; cdr3_nt: TGTGCCTGGAGTTCTTTGACTAGCGGGGGAGGAGAGACCCAGTACTTC
v_call: TRBV27; clone_size: -; d_call: TRBD2; j_call: TRBJ2-7; cdr3_aa: CASTPAGGIDYEQYF; cdr3_nt: TGTGCCAGCACTCCCGCGGGGGGGATTGACTACGAGCAGTACTTC
v_call: TRBV4-1; clone_size: -; d_call: TRBD1; j_call: TRBJ2-3; cdr3_aa: CASSQDTGVGTDTQYF; cdr3_nt: TGCGCCAGCAGCCAAGATACAGGGGTGGGGACAGATACGCAGTATTTT
v_call: TRBV5-4; clone_size: -; d_call: -; j_call: TRBJ1-1; cdr3_aa: CASSLGSLNTEAFF; cdr3_nt: TGTGCCAGCAGCTTGGGTTCTTTGAACACTGAAGCTTTCTTT
v_call: TRBV7-9; clone_size: -; d_call: -; j_call: TRBJ2-5; cdr3_aa: CASSSTGSETQYF; cdr3_nt: TGTGCCAGCAGCTCGACTGGGTCGGAGACCCAGTACTTC
v_call: TRBV11-1; clone_size: -; d_call: TRBD1; j_call: TRBJ1-3; cdr3_aa: CASREDRGTSGNTIYF; cdr3_nt: TGTGCCAGCAGAGAAGACAGGGGTACCTCTGGAAACACCATATATTTT
v_call: TRBV7-8; clone_size: -; d_call: TRBD2; j_call: TRBJ2-5; cdr3_aa: CASSPTSGGLIPYF; cdr3_nt: TGTGCCAGCAGTCCTACTAGCGGGGGGCTGATCCCGTACTTC
v_call: TRBV28; clone_size: few; d_call: TRBD2; j_call: TRBJ2-1; cdr3_aa: CASQTSVHNEQFF; cdr3_nt: TGTGCCAGCCAGACTAGCGTCCACAATGAGCAGTTCTTC
v_call: TRBV2; clone_size: -; d_call: TRBD1; j_call: TRBJ2-3; cdr3_aa: CASNLLTGREADTQYF; cdr3_nt: TGTGCCAGCAACCTACTGACAGGGAGAGAGGCCGATACGCAGTATTTT
v_call: TRBV24-1; clone_size: -; d_call: -; j_call: TRBJ1-2; cdr3_aa: CATSDPTVSGRYGYTF; cdr3_nt: TGTGCCACCAGTGATCCGACAGTGTCGGGCCGCTATGGCTACACCTTC
v_call: TRBV7-9; clone_size: once; d_call: TRBD2; j_call: TRBJ2-7; cdr3_aa: CASSLGTSGGPYEQYF; cdr3_nt: TGTGCCAGCAGCTTGGGCACTAGCGGGGGACCCTACGAGCAGTACTTC
v_call: TRBV3-1/TRBV3-2; clone_size: -; d_call: -; j_call: TRBJ1-2; cdr3_aa: CASSLRQVGYGYTF; cdr3_nt: TGTGCCAGCAGCCTGAGACAGGTTGGATATGGCTACACCTTC
v_call: TRBV6-6; clone_size: -; d_call: -; j_call: TRBJ1-1; cdr3_aa: CASSLQNTEAFF; cdr3_nt: TGTGCCAGCAGTTTACAGAACACTGAAGCTTTCTTT
v_call: TRBV7-2; clone_size: -; d_call: TRBD1; j_call: TRBJ1-2; cdr3_aa: CASSTSTGDGYTF; cdr3_nt: TGTGCCAGCAGCACCTCGACAGGGGATGGCTACACCTTC
v_call: TRBV6-5; clone_size: -; d_call: -; j_call: TRBJ2-2; cdr3_aa: CASRLSEVPGELFF; cdr3_nt: TGTGCCAGCAGACTTAGTGAGGTCCCCGGGGAGCTGTTTTTT
v_call: TRBV10-3; clone_size: -; d_call: -; j_call: TRBJ1-4; cdr3_aa: CAISESQGLVEKLFF; cdr3_nt: TGTGCCATCAGTGAGTCGCAGGGGTTGGTAGAAAAACTGTTTTTT
v_call: TRBV19; clone_size: -; d_call: -; j_call: TRBJ2-1; cdr3_aa: CASSIARDTPNNEQFF; cdr3_nt: TGTGCCAGTAGTATCGCCCGGGACACACCTAACAATGAGCAGTTCTTC